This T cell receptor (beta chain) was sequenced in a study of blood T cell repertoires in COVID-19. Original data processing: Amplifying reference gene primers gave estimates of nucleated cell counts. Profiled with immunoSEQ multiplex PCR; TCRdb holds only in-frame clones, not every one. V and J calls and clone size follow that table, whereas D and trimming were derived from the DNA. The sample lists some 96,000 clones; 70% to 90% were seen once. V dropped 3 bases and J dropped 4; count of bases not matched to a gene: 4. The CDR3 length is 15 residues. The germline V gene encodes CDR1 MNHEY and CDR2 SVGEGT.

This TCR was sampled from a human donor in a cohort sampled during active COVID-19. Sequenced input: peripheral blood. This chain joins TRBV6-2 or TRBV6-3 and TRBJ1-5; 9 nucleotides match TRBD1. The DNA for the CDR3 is TGTGCCAGCAGTTATCAGACAGGGGGAAATCAGCCCCAGCATTTT. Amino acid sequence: CASSYQTGGNQPQHF.